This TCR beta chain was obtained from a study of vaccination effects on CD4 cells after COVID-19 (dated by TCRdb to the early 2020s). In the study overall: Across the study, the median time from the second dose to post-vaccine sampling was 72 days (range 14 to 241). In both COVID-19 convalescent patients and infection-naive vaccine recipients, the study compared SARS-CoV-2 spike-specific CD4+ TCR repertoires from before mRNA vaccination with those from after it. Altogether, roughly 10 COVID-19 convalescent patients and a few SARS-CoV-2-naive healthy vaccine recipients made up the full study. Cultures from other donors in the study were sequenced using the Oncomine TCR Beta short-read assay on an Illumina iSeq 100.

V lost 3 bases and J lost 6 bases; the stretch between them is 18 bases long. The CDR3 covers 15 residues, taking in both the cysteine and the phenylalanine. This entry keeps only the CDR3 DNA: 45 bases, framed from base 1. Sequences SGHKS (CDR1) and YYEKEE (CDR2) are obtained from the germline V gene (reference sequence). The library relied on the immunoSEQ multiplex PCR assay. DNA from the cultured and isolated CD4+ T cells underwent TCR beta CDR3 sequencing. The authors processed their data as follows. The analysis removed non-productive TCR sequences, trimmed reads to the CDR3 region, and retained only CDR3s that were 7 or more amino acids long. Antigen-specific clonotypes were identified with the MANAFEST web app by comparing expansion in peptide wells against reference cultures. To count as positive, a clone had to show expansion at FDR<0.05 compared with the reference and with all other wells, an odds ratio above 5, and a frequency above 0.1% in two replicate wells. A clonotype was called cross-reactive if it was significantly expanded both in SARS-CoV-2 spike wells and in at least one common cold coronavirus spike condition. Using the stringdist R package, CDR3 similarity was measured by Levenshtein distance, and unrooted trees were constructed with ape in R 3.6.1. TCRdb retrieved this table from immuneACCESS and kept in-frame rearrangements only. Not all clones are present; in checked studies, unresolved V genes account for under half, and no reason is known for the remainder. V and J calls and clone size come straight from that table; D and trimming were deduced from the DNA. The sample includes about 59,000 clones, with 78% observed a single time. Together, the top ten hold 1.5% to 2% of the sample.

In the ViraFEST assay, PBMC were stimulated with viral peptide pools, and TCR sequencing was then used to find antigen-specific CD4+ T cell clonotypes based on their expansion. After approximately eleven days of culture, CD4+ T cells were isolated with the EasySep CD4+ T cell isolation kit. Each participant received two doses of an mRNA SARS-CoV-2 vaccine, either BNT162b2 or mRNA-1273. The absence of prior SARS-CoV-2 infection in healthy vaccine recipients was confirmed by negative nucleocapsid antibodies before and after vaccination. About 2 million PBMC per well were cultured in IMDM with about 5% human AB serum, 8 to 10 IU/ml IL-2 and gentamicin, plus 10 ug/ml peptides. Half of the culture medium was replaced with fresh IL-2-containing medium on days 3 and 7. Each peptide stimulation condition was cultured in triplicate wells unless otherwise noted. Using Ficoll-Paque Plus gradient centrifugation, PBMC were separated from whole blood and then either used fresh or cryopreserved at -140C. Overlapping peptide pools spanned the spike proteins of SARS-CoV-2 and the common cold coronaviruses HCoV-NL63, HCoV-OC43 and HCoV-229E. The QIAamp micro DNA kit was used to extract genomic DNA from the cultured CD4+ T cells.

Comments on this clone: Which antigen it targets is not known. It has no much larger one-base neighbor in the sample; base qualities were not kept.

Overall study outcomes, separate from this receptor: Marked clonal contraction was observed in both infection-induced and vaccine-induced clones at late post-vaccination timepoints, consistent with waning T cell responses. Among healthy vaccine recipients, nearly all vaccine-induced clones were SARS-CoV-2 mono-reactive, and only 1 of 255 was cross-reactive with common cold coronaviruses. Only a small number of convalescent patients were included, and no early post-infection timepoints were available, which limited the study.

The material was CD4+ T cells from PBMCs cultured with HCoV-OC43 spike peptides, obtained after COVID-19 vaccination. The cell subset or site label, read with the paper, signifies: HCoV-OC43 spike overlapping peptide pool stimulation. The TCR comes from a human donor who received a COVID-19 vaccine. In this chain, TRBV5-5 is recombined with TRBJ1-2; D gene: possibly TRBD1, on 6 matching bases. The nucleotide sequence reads TGTGCCAGCAGCTCCCCGGGGGGGGCAATTGATGGCTACACCTTC. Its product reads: CASSSPGGAIDGYTF. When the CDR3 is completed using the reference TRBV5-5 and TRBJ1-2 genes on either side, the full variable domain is DAGVTQSPTHLIKTRGQQVTLRCSPISGHKSVSWYQQVLGQGPQFIFQYYEKEERGRGNFPDRFSARQFPNYSSELNVNALLLGDSALYLCASSSPGGAIDGYTFGSGTRLTVV.